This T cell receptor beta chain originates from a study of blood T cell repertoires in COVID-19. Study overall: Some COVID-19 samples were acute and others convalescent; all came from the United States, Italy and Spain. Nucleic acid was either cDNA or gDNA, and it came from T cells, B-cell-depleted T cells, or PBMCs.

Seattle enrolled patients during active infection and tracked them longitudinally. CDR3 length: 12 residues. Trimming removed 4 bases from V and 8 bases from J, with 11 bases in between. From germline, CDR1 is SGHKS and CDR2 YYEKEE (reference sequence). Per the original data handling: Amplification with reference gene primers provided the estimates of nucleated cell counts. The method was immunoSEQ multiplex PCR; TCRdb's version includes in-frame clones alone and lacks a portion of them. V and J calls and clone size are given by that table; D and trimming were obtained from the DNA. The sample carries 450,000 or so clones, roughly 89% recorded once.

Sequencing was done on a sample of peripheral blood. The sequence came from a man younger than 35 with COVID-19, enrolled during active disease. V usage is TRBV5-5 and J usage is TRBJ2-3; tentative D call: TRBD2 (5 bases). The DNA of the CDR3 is TGTGCCAGCAGCCAGGACGAGGGTACGCAGTATTTT. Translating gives CASSQDEGTQYF. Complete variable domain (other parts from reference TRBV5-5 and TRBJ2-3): DAGVTQSPTHLIKTRGQQVTLRCSPISGHKSVSWYQQVLGQGPQFIFQYYEKEERGRGNFPDRFSARQFPNYSSELNVNALLLGDSALYLCASSQDEGTQYFGPGTRLTVL.